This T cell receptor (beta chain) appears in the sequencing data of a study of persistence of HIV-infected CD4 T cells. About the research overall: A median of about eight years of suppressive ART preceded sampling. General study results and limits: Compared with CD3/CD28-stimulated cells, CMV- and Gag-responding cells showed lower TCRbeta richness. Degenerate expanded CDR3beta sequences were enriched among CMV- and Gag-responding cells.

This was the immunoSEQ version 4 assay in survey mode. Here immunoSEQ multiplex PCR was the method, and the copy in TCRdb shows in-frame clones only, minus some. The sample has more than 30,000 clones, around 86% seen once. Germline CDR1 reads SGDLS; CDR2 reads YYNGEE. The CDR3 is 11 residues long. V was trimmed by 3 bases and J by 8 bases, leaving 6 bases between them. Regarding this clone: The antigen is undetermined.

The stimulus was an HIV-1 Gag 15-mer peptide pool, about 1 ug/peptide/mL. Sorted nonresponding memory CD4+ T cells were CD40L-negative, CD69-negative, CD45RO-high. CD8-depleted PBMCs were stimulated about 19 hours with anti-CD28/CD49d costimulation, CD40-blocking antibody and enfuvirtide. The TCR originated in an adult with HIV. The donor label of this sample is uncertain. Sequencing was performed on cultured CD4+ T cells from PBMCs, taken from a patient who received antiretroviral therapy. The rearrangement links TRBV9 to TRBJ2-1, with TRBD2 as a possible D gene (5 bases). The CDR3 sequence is CASSAGYEQFF. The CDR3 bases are TGTGCCAGCAGCGCGGGGTATGAGCAGTTCTTC.